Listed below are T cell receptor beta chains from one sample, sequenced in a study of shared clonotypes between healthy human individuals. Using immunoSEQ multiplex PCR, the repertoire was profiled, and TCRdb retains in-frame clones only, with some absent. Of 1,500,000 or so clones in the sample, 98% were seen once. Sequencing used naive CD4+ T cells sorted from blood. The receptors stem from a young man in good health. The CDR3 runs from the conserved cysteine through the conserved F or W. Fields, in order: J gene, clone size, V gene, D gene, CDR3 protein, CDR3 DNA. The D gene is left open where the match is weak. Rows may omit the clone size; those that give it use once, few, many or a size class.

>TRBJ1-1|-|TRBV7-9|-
CASSLEGRGGNTEAFF
TGTGCCAGCAGCTTAGAAGGCAGGGGAGGGAACACTGAAGCTTTCTTT
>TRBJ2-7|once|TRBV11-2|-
CASSLESNIGFLVYEQYF
TGTGCCAGCAGCTTAGAATCCAACATAGGTTTTCTTGTGTACGAGCAGTACTTC
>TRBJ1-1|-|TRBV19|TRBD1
CASKDRTNTEAFF
TGTGCCAGTAAGGACAGGACGAACACTGAAGCTTTCTTT
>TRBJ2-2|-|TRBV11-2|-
CASSFQLAAQNTGELFF
TGTGCCAGCAGCTTTCAGCTTGCGGCCCAGAACACCGGGGAGCTGTTTTTT
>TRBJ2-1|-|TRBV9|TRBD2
CASSVGTSGRAPGFNEQFF
TGTGCCAGCAGCGTAGGGACTAGCGGGAGGGCCCCGGGCTTCAATGAGCAGTTCTTC
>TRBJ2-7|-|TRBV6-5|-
CASSYSRYGSYEQYF
TGTGCCAGCAGTTACTCGAGATATGGCTCCTACGAGCAGTACTTC
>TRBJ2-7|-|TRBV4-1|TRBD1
CASSQVVPGQGSSYEQYF
TGCGCCAGCAGCCAAGTAGTTCCGGGACAGGGAAGCTCCTACGAGCAGTACTTC
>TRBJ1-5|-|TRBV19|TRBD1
CASSMTGDLNQPQHF
TGTGCCAGTAGTATGACAGGGGACCTTAATCAGCCCCAGCATTTT
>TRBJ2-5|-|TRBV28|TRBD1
CASGQVQETQYF
TGTGCCAGCGGACAGGTTCAAGAGACCCAGTACTTC
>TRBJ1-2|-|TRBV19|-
CASSIRGSGMRGYTF
TGTGCCAGTAGTATTAGGGGATCAGGGATGCGGGGCTACACCTTC
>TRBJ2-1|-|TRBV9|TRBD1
CASSKRQGATNEQFF
TGTGCCAGCAGCAAACGACAGGGGGCAACCAATGAGCAGTTCTTC
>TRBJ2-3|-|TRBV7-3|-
CASSFDSGGTDTQYF
TGTGCCAGCAGCTTCGATAGCGGAGGCACAGATACGCAGTATTTT
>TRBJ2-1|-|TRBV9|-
CASSYRLNEQFF
TGTGCCAGCAGCTACCGCCTCAATGAGCAGTTCTTC
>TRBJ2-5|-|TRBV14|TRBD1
CASSLDRGETQYF
TGTGCCAGCAGCCTTGACAGGGGTGAGACCCAGTACTTC
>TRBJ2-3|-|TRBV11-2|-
CASSLALSRWGTDTQYF
TGTGCCAGCAGCTTAGCCCTCTCGAGGTGGGGCACAGATACGCAGTATTTT